This T cell receptor beta chain was found in a study of blood T cell repertoires in COVID-19. Overall study: PBMCs, B-cell-depleted T cells, or T cells provided the cDNA or gDNA that made up the material.

The CDR3 is 16 amino acids. Trimming removed 1 base from V and 2 bases from J, with 11 bases in between. Germline V CDR1 and CDR2: PRHDT, FYEKMQ (reference sequence). Study processing details: Estimation of nucleated cell counts was performed using reference gene primer amplification. TCRdb's table, derived via immunoSEQ multiplex PCR, lists solely in-frame clones and lacks some. V and J calls and clone size follow that table, whereas D and trimming were derived from the DNA. The sample lists roughly 230,000 clones, roughly 84% seen once, with 3% to 4.5% in the top ten. The chain employs TRBV13 and TRBJ2-2; a possible D gene is TRBD2 (6 bases). The source of this sequence is a woman aged 80 or over with acute or convalescent COVID-19. Sequenced: peripheral blood. CDR3 protein: CASSLDVGGNTGELFF. DNA for the CDR3: TGTGCCAGCAGCTTAGACGTCGGGGGAAACACCGGGGAGCTGTTTTTT.